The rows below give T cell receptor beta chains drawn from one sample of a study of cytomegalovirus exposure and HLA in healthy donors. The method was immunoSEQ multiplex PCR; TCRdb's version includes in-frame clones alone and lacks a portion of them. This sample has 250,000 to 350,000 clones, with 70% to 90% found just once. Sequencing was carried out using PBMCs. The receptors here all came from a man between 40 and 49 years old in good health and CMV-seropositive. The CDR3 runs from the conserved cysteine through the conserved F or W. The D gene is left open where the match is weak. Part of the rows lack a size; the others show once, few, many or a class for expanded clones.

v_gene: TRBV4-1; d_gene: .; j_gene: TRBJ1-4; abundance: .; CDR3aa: CASSQVGARGLEEKLFF; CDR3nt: TGCGCCAGCAGCCAAGTGGGAGCGCGGGGGCTAGAAGAAAAACTGTTTTTT
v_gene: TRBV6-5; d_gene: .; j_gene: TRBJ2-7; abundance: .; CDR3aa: CASSYSPRYEQYF; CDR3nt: TGTGCCAGCAGTTACTCCCCGAGGTACGAGCAGTACTTC
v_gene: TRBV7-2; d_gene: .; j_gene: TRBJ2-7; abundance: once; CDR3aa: CASSLAPTKGSGYEQYF; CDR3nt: TGTGCCAGCAGCCTCGCCCCGACTAAGGGATCAGGCTACGAGCAGTACTTC
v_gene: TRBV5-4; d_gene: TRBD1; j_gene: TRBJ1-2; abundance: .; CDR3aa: CASSQDREYGYTF; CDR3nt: TGTGCCAGCAGCCAGGACAGGGAATATGGCTACACCTTC
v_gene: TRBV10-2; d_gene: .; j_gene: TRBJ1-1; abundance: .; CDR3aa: CASSESLVRGYTEAFF; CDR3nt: TGCGCCAGCAGTGAGTCTCTGGTCAGGGGTTACACTGAAGCTTTCTTT
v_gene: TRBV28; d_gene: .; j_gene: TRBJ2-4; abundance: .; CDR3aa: CASSPNKNIQYF; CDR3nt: TGTGCCAGCAGCCCCAACAAAAACATTCAGTACTTC
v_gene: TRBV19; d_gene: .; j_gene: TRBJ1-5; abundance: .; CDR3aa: CASTPGGLGQPQHF; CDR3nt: TGTGCCAGTACCCCGGGAGGGTTGGGACAGCCCCAGCATTTT
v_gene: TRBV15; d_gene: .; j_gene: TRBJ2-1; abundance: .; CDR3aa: CATSRESRGSAHEQFF; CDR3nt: TGTGCCACCAGCAGAGAGAGTAGAGGGAGTGCCCATGAGCAGTTCTTC
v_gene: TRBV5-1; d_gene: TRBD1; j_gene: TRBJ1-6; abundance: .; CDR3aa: CASSSGTGYNSPLHF; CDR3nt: TGCGCCAGCAGCTCCGGGACAGGCTATAATTCACCCCTCCACTTT
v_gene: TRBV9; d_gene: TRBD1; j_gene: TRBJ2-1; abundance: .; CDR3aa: CASSGGTGGRNEQFF; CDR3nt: TGTGCCAGCAGCGGGGGGACAGGGGGCCGAAATGAGCAGTTCTTC
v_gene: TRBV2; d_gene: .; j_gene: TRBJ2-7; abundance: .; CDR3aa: CASSERAYEQYF; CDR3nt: TGTGCCAGCAGTGAGAGGGCCTACGAGCAGTACTTC
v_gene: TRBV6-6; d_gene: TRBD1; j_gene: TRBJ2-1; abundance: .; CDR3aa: CASSLLGQGSNEQFF; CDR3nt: TGTGCCAGCAGTCTCCTGGGACAGGGTTCTAATGAGCAGTTCTTC
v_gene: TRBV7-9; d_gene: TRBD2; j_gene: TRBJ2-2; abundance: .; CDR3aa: CASSPPLAGVVGELFF; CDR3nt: TGTGCCAGCAGCCCCCCCCTAGCGGGAGTGGTCGGGGAGCTGTTTTTT
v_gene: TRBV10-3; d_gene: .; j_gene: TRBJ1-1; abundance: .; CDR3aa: CAIRKEIEAFF; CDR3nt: TGTGCCATCAGGAAAGAGATTGAAGCTTTCTTT
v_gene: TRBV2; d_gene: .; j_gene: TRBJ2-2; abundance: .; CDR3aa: CASSVPVSGKGAGELFF; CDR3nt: TGTGCCAGCAGTGTCCCCGTCAGCGGGAAGGGGGCCGGGGAGCTGTTTTTT
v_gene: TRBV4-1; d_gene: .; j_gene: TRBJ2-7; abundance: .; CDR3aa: CASSQGGYEQYF; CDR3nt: TGCGCCAGCAGCCAAGGAGGGTACGAGCAGTACTTC
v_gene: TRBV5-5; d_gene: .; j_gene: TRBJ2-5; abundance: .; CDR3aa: CASSFSPGARETQYF; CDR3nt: TGTGCCAGCAGCTTTTCGCCAGGGGCCAGGGAGACCCAGTACTTC
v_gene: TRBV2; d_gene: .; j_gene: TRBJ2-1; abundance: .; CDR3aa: CARPTGTHPYNEQFF; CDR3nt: TGTGCCAGGCCAACCGGGACTCACCCATACAATGAGCAGTTCTTC